This paragraph covers one T cell receptor (beta chain) sequence. What antigen it recognizes has not been identified. Base qualities are not at hand, and no much larger clone is one base apart. The immunoSEQ Assay, a bias-controlled multiplex PCR, was used to amplify TCRbeta CDR3 regions from genomic DNA. Per the original workflow: The number of nucleated cells in each sample was estimated from the amplification of reference gene primers within the assay. To quantify the absolute abundance of each unique TCRbeta CDR3 rearrangement, sequence reads were collapsed and filtered. For each sample, productive Simpson clonality was calculated as the square root of Simpson's diversity index over productive rearrangements. In its TCRdb copy, this immuneACCESS table keeps in-frame sequences only and misses some clones. Where compared with another copy, unresolved V genes explain less than half of these, and the others have no known cause. V and J calls and clone size follow that table, whereas D and trimming were derived from the DNA. This sample is represented by about 150,000 clones; around 80% of them were singletons. The top ten clones comprise less than 5.5% of the sample.

This sample is drawn from a study of blood T cell repertoires in COVID-19 (dated by TCRdb to the early 2020s). Regarding the complete study: Samples from collaborators originated in the United States, Italy and Spain and spanned both the acute and convalescent phases of COVID-19. The material from the prospective study consisted of cDNA or gDNA derived from T cells, B-cell-depleted T cells, or PBMCs. Deeply sampled blood TCRbeta repertoires from subjects exposed to, actively infected with, or recovered from COVID-19 were included in the dataset. The repertoires were released in a freely available public database meant as a resource for research on the immune response to SARS-CoV-2. Samples came from the ongoing ImmuneRACE study (first 160 participants) plus 1,254 subjects from 6 global collaborators. Nearly every sample came with metadata listing a de-identified subject ID, COVID-19 status, age in years and sex. Where available, HLA class I and class II types were obtained from metadata supplied by the sample provider rather than from assay-based typing. Broad study findings and their caveats: The amount of clinical and demographic metadata varied by source and participant and was provided uncurated.

Taken from the germline V gene, the CDR1 and CDR2 loops are MDHEN and SYDVKM. Inclusive of the bounding cysteine and phenylalanine, the CDR3 is 18 residues long. Here the CDR3 DNA is all that survives: 54 bases in frame from base 1. V ends up 4 bases short and J 3 bases short, with an unmatched junction base count of 11. Whole blood was collected in K2EDTA tubes by collaborating institutions according to the institutions' own protocols. For TCRbeta analysis, collaborators shipped samples in one of three forms: frozen whole blood, isolated PBMCs, or DNA extracted from either of those sample types. The chain employs TRBV28 and TRBJ2-7, and TRBD2 matches 14 of the central bases. This clonotype was obtained from a man in his sixties with acute or convalescent COVID-19. Sequencing was performed on peripheral blood. In nucleotide form, the sequence is TGTGCCAGCAGTTCCCAGACTAGCGGGAGGGCCTCGGTCTACGAGCAGTACTTC. Its translation is CASSSQTSGRASVYEQYF.